Listed below are T cell receptor beta chains from one sample, sequenced in a study of T-cell memory formation after mild COVID-19. TCRdb itself ran the 5' RACE reads through MiXCR, one entry per CDR3 protein. The repertoire includes 350,000 or so distinct CDR3 sequences, 10% to 15% of them detected once, and 20% to 25% sits in the top ten. Source material: PBMCs or a T cell subset sorted from them (not recorded which). These receptors came from a man aged 18 to 30 who had mild COVID-19 (a few samples of this study predate the infection). Cell type and time point are not known. The CDR3 runs from the conserved cysteine through the conserved F or W. D genes are given only for firm matches. The size field is filled for only some rows; it gives once, few, many or a size class.

v_call: TRBV5-1
clone_size: few
d_call: TRBD2
j_call: TRBJ2-2
cdr3_aa: CASSPWGGANTGELFF
cdr3_nt: TGCGCCAGCAGCCCCTGGGGGGGGGCGAACACCGGGGAGCTGTTTTTT

v_call: TRBV7-8
clone_size: many
d_call: TRBD2
j_call: TRBJ2-3
cdr3_aa: CASSFLAGASGGDTDTQYF
cdr3_nt: TGTGCCAGCAGCTTTCTCGCAGGGGCTAGCGGGGGGGACACAGATACGCAGTATTTT

v_call: TRBV20-1
clone_size: NA
d_call: NA
j_call: TRBJ1-4
cdr3_aa: CSAPYDEKLFF
cdr3_nt: TGCAGTGCTCCGTATGATGAAAAACTGTTTTTT

v_call: TRBV5-1
clone_size: NA
d_call: NA
j_call: TRBJ2-7
cdr3_aa: CASSPGWQGPYEQYF
cdr3_nt: TGCGCCAGCAGCCCCGGTTGGCAGGGCCCCTACGAGCAGTACTTC

v_call: TRBV14
clone_size: few
d_call: NA
j_call: TRBJ2-7
cdr3_aa: CASSQGRENYEQYF
cdr3_nt: TGTGCCAGCAGCCAAGGCAGAGAGAACTACGAGCAGTACTTC

v_call: TRBV12-3/TRBV12-4
clone_size: few
d_call: NA
j_call: TRBJ1-5
cdr3_aa: CASSLESGGDQHF
cdr3_nt: TGTGCCAGCAGTTTAGAATCTGGGGGGGATCAGCATTTT

v_call: TRBV7-2
clone_size: NA
d_call: NA
j_call: TRBJ1-6
cdr3_aa: CASNLYGDNSPLHF
cdr3_nt: TGTGCCAGCAACCTATACGGGGATAATTCACCCCTCCACTTT

v_call: TRBV7-2
clone_size: NA
d_call: NA
j_call: TRBJ2-3
cdr3_aa: CASSLAGAPDTQYF
cdr3_nt: TGTGCCAGCAGCTTAGCAGGGGCGCCAGATACGCAGTATTTT

v_call: TRBV7-8
clone_size: many
d_call: NA
j_call: TRBJ1-4
cdr3_aa: CASSSRSIGEKLFF
cdr3_nt: TGTGCCAGCAGCTCGAGGAGCATTGGAGAAAAACTGTTTTTT

v_call: TRBV4-2
clone_size: few
d_call: TRBD2
j_call: TRBJ2-7
cdr3_aa: CASSQEVATLAGSSYEQYF
cdr3_nt: TGTGCCAGCAGCCAAGAAGTCGCGACCCTAGCGGGGAGCTCCTACGAGCAGTACTTC

v_call: TRBV30
clone_size: NA
d_call: TRBD1
j_call: TRBJ1-2
cdr3_aa: CAWTTGDYGYTF
cdr3_nt: TGTGCCTGGACGACAGGGGACTATGGCTACACCTTC

v_call: TRBV4-1
clone_size: few
d_call: NA
j_call: TRBJ2-7
cdr3_aa: CASSLSGWSSYEQYF
cdr3_nt: TGCGCCAGCAGCCTGAGCGGCTGGAGCTCCTACGAGCAGTACTTC

v_call: TRBV5-4
clone_size: few
d_call: TRBD2
j_call: TRBJ2-5
cdr3_aa: CASSAAGTQETQYF
cdr3_nt: TGTGCCAGCAGTGCAGCGGGGACTCAAGAGACCCAGTACTTC

v_call: TRBV29-1
clone_size: many
d_call: NA
j_call: TRBJ1-1
cdr3_aa: CSYCEGNTEAFF
cdr3_nt: TGCAGCTACTGCGAGGGGAACACTGAAGCTTTCTTT

v_call: TRBV12-3/TRBV12-4
clone_size: few
d_call: NA
j_call: TRBJ1-1
cdr3_aa: CASILTPGGTEAFF
cdr3_nt: TGTGCCAGCATACTTACGCCGGGGGGAACTGAAGCTTTCTTT

v_call: TRBV18
clone_size: many
d_call: NA
j_call: TRBJ2-7
cdr3_aa: CASSTSGYEQYF
cdr3_nt: TGTGCCAGCTCAACCTCAGGCTACGAGCAGTACTTC

v_call: TRBV5-6
clone_size: few
d_call: NA
j_call: TRBJ2-7
cdr3_aa: CASRLGGSSYEQYF
cdr3_nt: TGTGCCAGCAGATTGGGGGGCTCCTCCTACGAGCAGTACTTC

v_call: TRBV7-9
clone_size: many
d_call: NA
j_call: TRBJ1-2
cdr3_aa: CASSLNDGYTF
cdr3_nt: TGTGCCAGCAGCTTAAATGACGGCTACACCTTC

v_call: TRBV5-4
clone_size: NA
d_call: TRBD2
j_call: TRBJ2-2
cdr3_aa: CASSFGGLAGYTGELFF
cdr3_nt: TGTGCCAGCAGCTTTGGAGGACTAGCGGGATACACCGGGGAGCTGTTTTTT

v_call: TRBV9
clone_size: NA
d_call: TRBD1
j_call: TRBJ2-1
cdr3_aa: CASSVGPGQSSYNEQFF
cdr3_nt: TGTGCCAGCAGCGTAGGACCGGGACAGAGCTCCTACAATGAGCAGTTCTTC

v_call: TRBV20-1
clone_size: many
d_call: NA
j_call: TRBJ1-3
cdr3_aa: CSAGEGSGNTIYF
cdr3_nt: TGCAGTGCCGGAGAGGGGTCTGGAAACACCATATATTTT

v_call: TRBV5-1
clone_size: once
d_call: NA
j_call: TRBJ1-1
cdr3_aa: CASSLGQDAEAFF
cdr3_nt: TGCGCCAGCAGCTTAGGCCAGGACGCTGAAGCTTTCTTT

v_call: TRBV6-2/TRBV6-3
clone_size: few
d_call: TRBD1
j_call: TRBJ1-5
cdr3_aa: CASSYSTGLQPQHF
cdr3_nt: TGTGCCAGCAGTTACTCGACAGGGCTTCAGCCCCAGCATTTT

v_call: TRBV5-1
clone_size: few
d_call: NA
j_call: TRBJ2-3
cdr3_aa: CASSPPAVTDTQYF
cdr3_nt: TGCGCCAGCAGCCCCCCTGCCGTTACAGATACGCAGTATTTT

v_call: TRBV24-1
clone_size: NA
d_call: NA
j_call: TRBJ2-3
cdr3_aa: CATSDPSLVWSDTQYF
cdr3_nt: TGTGCCACCAGTGACCCGTCACTAGTTTGGTCAGATACGCAGTATTTT

v_call: TRBV7-9
clone_size: NA
d_call: TRBD2
j_call: TRBJ2-1
cdr3_aa: CASILTSGGHTYNEQFF
cdr3_nt: TGTGCCAGCATCCTGACTAGCGGGGGCCACACTTACAATGAGCAGTTCTTC

v_call: TRBV19
clone_size: NA
d_call: NA
j_call: TRBJ1-3
cdr3_aa: CASSMIQSSGNTIYF
cdr3_nt: TGTGCCAGTAGTATGATACAGAGCTCTGGAAACACCATATATTTT

v_call: TRBV12-3/TRBV12-4
clone_size: few
d_call: NA
j_call: TRBJ1-3
cdr3_aa: CASTDVISGNTIYF
cdr3_nt: TGTGCCAGCACCGACGTGATCTCTGGAAACACCATATATTTT